This record covers a single TCR beta chain. Its binding antigen is unknown. Per-nucleotide qualities are absent, and no much larger clonotype sits a single base away. This CDR3 is also generated by other DNA sequences in the sample. This record belongs to a study of blood T cell repertoires in COVID-19 (dated by TCRdb to the early 2020s). For the study in its entirety: The collaborator samples originated in the United States, Italy and Spain and spanned the acute and convalescent phases of COVID-19. The prospective study material was composed of cDNA or gDNA derived from T cells, B-cell-depleted T cells, or PBMCs. Deeply sampled blood TCRbeta repertoires from subjects exposed to, actively infected with, or recovered from COVID-19 were included in the dataset. The repertoires were released in a freely available public database intended as a resource for research on the immune response to SARS-CoV-2. The samples were drawn from the first 160 participants of the ongoing ImmuneRACE study and from 950 to 1,500 subjects provided by 6 global collaborators. Nearly every sample came with metadata listing a de-identified subject ID, COVID-19 status, age in years and sex. Where available, HLA class I and class II types were obtained from metadata supplied by the sample provider rather than from assay-based typing. Study-wide findings and limitations: The quantity of clinical and demographic metadata differed by source and by participant and was supplied without curation.

TCRbeta CDR3 regions were amplified from genomic DNA using the immunoSEQ Assay, a bias-controlled multiplex PCR. In the original analysis: The number of nucleated cells in each sample was estimated by amplification of reference gene primers within the assay. To quantify the absolute abundance of each unique TCRbeta CDR3 rearrangement, sequence reads were collapsed and filtered. For each sample, productive Simpson clonality was calculated as the square root of Simpson's diversity index across productive rearrangements. The table comes from immuneACCESS by way of TCRdb, which keeps in-frame sequences with V and J called. Part of the clones is missing from these tables; in studies checked, under half for an unresolved V gene and the rest for unknown reasons. The DNA was the basis for D and trimming; V, J and clone size are from that table. The sample table shows 200,000 to 250,000 clones, and 82% are seen once. The top ten clonotypes cover roughly 5.5% of the sample.

One collaborating source in Seattle enrolled patients during active infection and followed them longitudinally through the course of disease. Each collaborating institution followed its own protocols to collect whole blood in K2EDTA tubes. For TCRbeta analysis, collaborators shipped samples as frozen whole blood, isolated PBMCs, or DNA extracted from either of those sample types. Unmatched junction bases come to 0, with V trimmed by 2 bases and J by 5 bases. Its CDR3 holds 13 amino acids, cysteine through phenylalanine. Only the CDR3 DNA is retained, 39 bases long and in frame from the first base. The sample comprised peripheral blood. The chain is assembled from TRBV12-3 or TRBV12-4 and TRBJ1-5, with 7 middle bases fitting TRBD1. This receptor was taken from a woman in her 70s with COVID-19, enrolled during active disease. Here is the DNA: TGTGCCAGCAGTTTAACAGGGGATCAGCCCCAGCATTTT. The resulting protein is CASSLTGDQPQHF.